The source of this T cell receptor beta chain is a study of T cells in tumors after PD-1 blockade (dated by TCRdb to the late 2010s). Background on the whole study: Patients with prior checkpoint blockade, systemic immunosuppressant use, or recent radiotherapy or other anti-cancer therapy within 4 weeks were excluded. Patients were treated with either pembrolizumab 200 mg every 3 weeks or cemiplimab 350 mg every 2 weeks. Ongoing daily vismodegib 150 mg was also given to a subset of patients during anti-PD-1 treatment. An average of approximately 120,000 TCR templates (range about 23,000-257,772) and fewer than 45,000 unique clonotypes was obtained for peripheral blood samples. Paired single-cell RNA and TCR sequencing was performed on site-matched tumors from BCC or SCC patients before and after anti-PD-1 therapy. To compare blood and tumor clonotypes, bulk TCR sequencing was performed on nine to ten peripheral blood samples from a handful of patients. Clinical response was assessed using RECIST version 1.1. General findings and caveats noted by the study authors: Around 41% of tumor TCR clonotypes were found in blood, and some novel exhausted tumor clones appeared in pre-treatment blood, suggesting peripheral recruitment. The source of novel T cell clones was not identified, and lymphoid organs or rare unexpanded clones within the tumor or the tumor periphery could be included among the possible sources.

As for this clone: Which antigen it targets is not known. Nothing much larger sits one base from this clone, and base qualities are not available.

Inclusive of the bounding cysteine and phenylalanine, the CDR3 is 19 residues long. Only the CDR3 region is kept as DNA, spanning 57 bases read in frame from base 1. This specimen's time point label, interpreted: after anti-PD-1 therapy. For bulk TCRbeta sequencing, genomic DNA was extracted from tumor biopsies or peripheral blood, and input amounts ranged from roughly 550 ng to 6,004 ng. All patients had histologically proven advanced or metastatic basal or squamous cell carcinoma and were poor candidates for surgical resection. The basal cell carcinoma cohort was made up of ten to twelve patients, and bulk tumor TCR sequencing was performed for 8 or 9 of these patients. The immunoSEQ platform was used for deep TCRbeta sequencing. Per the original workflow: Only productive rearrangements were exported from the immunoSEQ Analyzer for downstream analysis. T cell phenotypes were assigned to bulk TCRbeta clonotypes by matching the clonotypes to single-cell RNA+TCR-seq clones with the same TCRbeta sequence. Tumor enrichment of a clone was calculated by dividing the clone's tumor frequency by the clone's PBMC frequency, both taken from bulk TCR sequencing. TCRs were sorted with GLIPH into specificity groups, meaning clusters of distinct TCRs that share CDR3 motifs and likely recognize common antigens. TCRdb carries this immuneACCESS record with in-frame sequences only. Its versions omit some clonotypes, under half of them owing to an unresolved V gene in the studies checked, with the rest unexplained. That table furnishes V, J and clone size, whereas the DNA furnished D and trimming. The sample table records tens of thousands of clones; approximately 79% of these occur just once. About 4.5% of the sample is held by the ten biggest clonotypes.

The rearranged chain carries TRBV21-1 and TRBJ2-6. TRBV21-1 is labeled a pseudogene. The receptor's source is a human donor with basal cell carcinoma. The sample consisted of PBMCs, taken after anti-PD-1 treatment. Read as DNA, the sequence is TGTGCCAGCAGCAAAGGATGTCCGGGACCAGGGTATGGGGCCAACGTCCTGACTTTC. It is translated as CASSKGCPGPGYGANVLTF.